This T cell receptor beta chain stems from a study of T cells in localized non-small cell lung cancer. Findings and caveats of the study: Higher T cell density in the blood was associated with longer overall survival, whereas higher adjacent-lung clonality associated with shorter survival. Analysis by sequencing included only one tumor region, so heterogeneity remains possible. Uninvolved adjacent lung, not tumor, had the highest T cell clonality.

Notes on this clone: Its specificity is unknown.

TCRdb's copy holds only in-frame clones and misses some; the assay was immunoSEQ multiplex PCR. Among 40,000 or so clones listed, roughly four fifths were seen once. Losses at the gene ends were 3 bases for V and 2 bases for J; bases not matched to a gene: 5. The CDR3 runs to 15 residues. Germline V gene lookup returns CDR1 SEHNR and CDR2 FQNEAQ (reference sequence). The chain has TRBV7-9 and TRBJ1-2; 8 bases map to TRBD1. The source material was peripheral blood, sampled before any cancer treatment. This sequence originates from a male donor at least 60 years old with stage III squamous cell lung carcinoma. The CDR3 DNA reads TGTGCCAGCAGCTTTAGACAGGGGCTAAACTATGGCTACACCTTC. This sequence encodes CASSFRQGLNYGYTF.